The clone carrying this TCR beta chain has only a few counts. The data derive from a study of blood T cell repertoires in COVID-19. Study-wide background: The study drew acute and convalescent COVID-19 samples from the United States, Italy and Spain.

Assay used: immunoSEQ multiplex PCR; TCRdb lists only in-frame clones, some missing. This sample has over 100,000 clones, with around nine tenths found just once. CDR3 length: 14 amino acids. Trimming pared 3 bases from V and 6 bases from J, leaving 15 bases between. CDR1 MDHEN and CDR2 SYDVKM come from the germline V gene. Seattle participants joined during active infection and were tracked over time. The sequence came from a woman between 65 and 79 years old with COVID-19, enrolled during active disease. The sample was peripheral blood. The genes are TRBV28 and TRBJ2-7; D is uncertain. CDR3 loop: CASSLPALGAEQYF. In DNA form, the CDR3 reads TGTGCCAGCAGTTTGCCCGCCTTGGGCGCCGAGCAGTACTTC.